A single sample gave rise to the 26 T cell receptor beta chains below, sequenced in a study of T cell changes during pregnancy in multiple sclerosis. Profiling relied on immunoSEQ multiplex PCR, and the TCRdb table lists in-frame clones only, not all of them. The table lists tens of thousands of clones, 88% of them singletons. Material: peripheral blood, obtained in the first trimester of pregnancy. The source is a female donor with multiple sclerosis, enrolled in a pregnancy study.

The J gene is TRBJ1-1, the V gene TRBV5-5; D gene uncertain. V gave up 1 base and J gave up 4 bases, with 11 bases separating them. Germline lookup yields CDR1 SGHKS and CDR2 YYEKEE (reference sequence). This CDR3 contains 14 residues. The CDR3 bases are TGTGCCAGCAGCTTGATATGGGGAGGCACTGAAGCTTTCTTT. Amino acid sequence: CASSLIWGGTEAFF.

V is TRBV6-1 and J is TRBJ2-2; 8 nucleotides align to TRBD2. The V and J ends lost 7 bases and 1 base, in that order; junction bases with no gene match: 5. CDR3 size: 15 residues. The V gene's germline CDR1 is MNHNS and CDR2 SASEGT. The CDR3 coding sequence is TGTGCCAGCAACCTACTAGCGGAGAACACCGGGGAGCTGTTTTTT. Encoded protein: CASNLLAENTGELFF.

The CDR3 here is CASRLWTGTDTQYF. The DNA for the CDR3 is TGTGCCAGCCGATTATGGACGGGGACAGATACGCAGTATTTT. The rearrangement joins TRBV28 to TRBJ2-3, with D possibly TRBD2 on 5 matching bases. Germline V gives CDR1 MDHEN, CDR2 SYDVKM. CDR3 length equals 14 residues. V was cut by 8 bases and J by 3 bases, with 15 bases left in between.

DNA of the CDR3: TGTGCCAGCACCTCAAATAGCGGGAGGGTGGCCACCGGGGAGCTGTTTTTT. Translated, it gives CASTSNSGRVATGELFF. This chain uses TRBV28 with TRBJ2-2, with 11 bases identical to TRBD2. The length of the CDR3 is 17 residues. Germline V CDR1 and CDR2: MDHEN, SYDVKM. J gave up 4 bases and V 7 bases, and 11 bases lay outside the gene matches.

The V and J genes are TRBV7-2 and TRBJ2-3; no definite D call. With 1 base removed from V and 4 bases from J, the gap between germline ends came to 12 bases. CDR1 is SGHTA, CDR2 FQGNSA, per germline. This CDR3 spans 15 amino acids. Here the CDR3 reads CASSLVSQFPDTQYF. The CDR3 DNA sequence: TGTGCCAGCAGCTTAGTTTCGCAGTTTCCAGATACGCAGTATTTT.

The chain joins TRBV19 to TRBJ2-1, with 8 positions matching TRBD2. The CDR3 has 16 amino acids. Unmatched junction bases numbered 8, after V lost 3 bases and J lost 4 bases. The V gene's germline CDR1 is LNHDA and CDR2 SQIVND (reference sequence). CDR3 amino acids: CASSIGGATGYNEQFF. The CDR3 DNA reads TGTGCCAGTAGTATCGGGGGGGCGACAGGATACAATGAGCAGTTCTTC.

The rearrangement joins TRBV6-6 to TRBJ1-1, with TRBD1 as a possible D gene (5 bases). V lost 6 bases and J 7 bases, leaving 9 bases between the germline ends. CDR1 and CDR2 from the germline V gene are MNHNY and SVGAGI (reference sequence). The CDR3 is 11 amino acids. The CDR3 loop is CASSRQLEAFF. The CDR3 region has the DNA TGTGCCAGCAGCCGACAGCTTGAAGCTTTCTTT.

The table lists this clone with a count of one. This chain links TRBV19 with TRBJ2-6; a weak D match, TRBD1 (6 bases). The CDR3 extends over 15 amino acids. Deletions cut 5 bases from V and 4 bases from J, with 12 bases between. CDR1 is LNHDA, CDR2 SQIVND, per germline (reference sequence). CDR3 in amino acids: CASSVTGTGANVLTF. As DNA, the CDR3 is TGTGCCAGTAGTGTAACAGGGACCGGGGCCAACGTCCTGACTTTC. Combining the CDR3 with reference TRBV19 and TRBJ2-6 gives the whole variable domain DGGITQSPKYLFRKEGQNVTLSCEQNLNHDAMYWYRQDPGQGLRLIYYSQIVNDFQKGDIAEGYSVSREKKESFPLTVTSAQKNPTAFYLCASSVTGTGANVLTFGAGSRLTVL.

V usage is TRBV5-1 and J usage is TRBJ2-7; D perhaps matches TRBD1 (6 bases). The CDR3 spans 15 residues. Germline V gene sequence: CDR1 SGHRS, CDR2 YFSETQ. Trimming pared 0 bases from V and 0 bases from J, leaving 10 bases between. DNA of the CDR3: TGCGCCAGCAGCTTGGCAGGGGCTTCCTCCTACGAGCAGTACTTC. Its translation is CASSLAGASSYEQYF.

This chain connects TRBV4-1 to TRBJ2-7, with D possibly TRBD1 on 6 matching bases. The CDR3 is 13 amino acids. The ends were cut back, 5 bases at V and 3 bases at J, with 11 bases in the middle. Germline assignment: CDR1 MGHRA and CDR2 YSYEKL. CDR3 region: CASSTQQGYEQYF. DNA of the CDR3: TGCGCCAGCAGCACGCAACAGGGCTACGAGCAGTACTTC.

The rearrangement links TRBV6-5 to TRBJ2-1; 7 positions match TRBD2. The V and J ends lost 6 bases and 0 bases, in that order; junction bases with no gene match: 5. The germline V gene encodes CDR1 MNHEY and CDR2 SVGAGI. The CDR3 is 15 residues long. As DNA, the CDR3 is TGTGCCAGCAGCGCTTGGACTAGCTCCTACAATGAGCAGTTCTTC. Translated, it gives CASSAWTSSYNEQFF.

The CDR3 loop reads CATPRQNYEQYF. The CDR3 DNA is TGTGCCACACCCAGACAGAACTACGAGCAGTACTTC. The V and J genes are TRBV19 and TRBJ2-7; maybe TRBD1 (5 bases). With 10 bases removed from V and 3 bases from J, the gap between germline ends came to 13 bases. Germline CDR1 reads LNHDA; CDR2 reads SQIVND (reference sequence). This CDR3 spans 12 amino acids.

This chain links TRBV9 with TRBJ1-3; no definite D call. From germline, CDR1 is SGDLS and CDR2 YYNGEE. The CDR3 has 14 residues. V was cut by 2 bases and J by 0 bases, with 6 bases left in between. CDR3 loop: CASSVDSSGNTIYF. CDR3 DNA: TGTGCCAGCAGCGTGGACTCCTCTGGAAACACCATATATTTT.

The chain links TRBV4-1 to TRBJ1-3; D remains unclear. Trimming shortened V by 6 bases and J by 0 bases, and 15 bases separated the two germline ends. The germline CDR1 and CDR2 sequences are MGHRA and YSYEKL. CDR3 size: 16 residues. CDR3 sequence: CASRVIDTNSGNTIYF. The CDR3 DNA follows: TGCGCCAGCAGGGTCATCGACACCAACTCTGGAAACACCATATATTTT.

This clone was counted once. J is TRBJ2-1 and V is TRBV28; 8 bases fit TRBD2. Germline lookup yields CDR1 MDHEN and CDR2 SYDVKM. The CDR3 sequence is 18 residues long. The V gene end was trimmed by 3 bases and the J gene end by 8 bases; junction bases not matched to a gene: 18. The CDR3 bases are TGTGCCAGCAGTTTCTCAATCTTCGGGACTAGGGGTAGTGATGAGCAGTTCTTC. Its translation: CASSFSIFGTRGSDEQFF.

The chain couples TRBV2 to TRBJ2-3; 7 bases are a match to TRBD1. Germline CDR1 is SNHLY and CDR2 is FYNNEI. Unmatched junction bases numbered 6, after V lost 5 bases and J lost 1 base. This CDR3 is 15 amino acids long. CDR3 amino acids: CASSRGGAGTDTQYF. DNA of the CDR3: TGTGCCAGCAGTCGAGGGGGCGCGGGCACAGATACGCAGTATTTT.

The J gene is TRBJ2-6, the V gene TRBV30; D is unresolved. Germline V CDR1 and CDR2: GTSNPN, SVGIG (reference sequence). This CDR3 is 19 amino acids long. Trimming removed 4 bases at V and 0 bases at J, with 22 bases between. As DNA, the CDR3 is TGTGCCTGGAAGCAGCATCCGAGGTCTTCATACTCTGGGGCCAACGTCCTGACTTTC. This encodes CAWKQHPRSSYSGANVLTF.

The chain couples TRBV7-8 to TRBJ1-2, with D possibly being TRBD1 (5 bases). Germline V CDR1 and CDR2: SGHVS, FQNEAQ. The germline V and J ends were trimmed by 2 bases and 7 bases, with 14 bases remaining between them. CDR3 length equals 14 residues. The CDR3 region has the DNA TGTGCCAGCAGCTTAACCACGGGGGAGGGTGGCTACACCTTC. The encoded protein is CASSLTTGEGGYTF.

The CDR3 sequence is CASSLAVPTSGGYNEQFF. The CDR3 nucleotides are TGTGCCAGCAGCTTAGCCGTCCCGACTAGCGGGGGTTACAATGAGCAGTTCTTC. The V call is TRBV7-6, the J call TRBJ2-1, with 12 positions matching TRBD2. The germline V gene encodes CDR1 SGHVS and CDR2 FNYEAQ. The CDR3 loop spans 18 amino acids. The ends lost 0 bases at V and 4 bases at J; junction bases unmatched: 7.

The CDR3 DNA sequence: TGTGCCAGCAGCCACGACAGGGATAGGAATGAAAAACTGTTTTTT. Encoded protein: CASSHDRDRNEKLFF. The chain carries TRBV6-5 and TRBJ1-4; 7 bases align to TRBD1. The length of the CDR3 is 15 residues. The V and J ends lost 6 bases and 5 bases, in that order; junction bases with no gene match: 9. Germline V gene sequence: CDR1 MNHEY, CDR2 SVGAGI.

J is TRBJ2-1 and V is TRBV6-1; a possible D gene is TRBD2 (6 bases). In germline, CDR1 is MNHNS, CDR2 SASEGT. The length of the CDR3 is 15 residues. V dropped 1 base and J dropped 12 bases, with 19 bases sitting between them. In nucleotides, the CDR3 is TGTGCCAGCAGTGAAGTGGAGGGCCCAGGAGTGTGGCAGTTCTTC. As protein: CASSEVEGPGVWQFF.

The V gene is TRBV2, the J gene TRBJ1-5; D uncertain. Trimming removed 6 bases at V and 4 bases at J, with 4 bases between. CDR1 SNHLY and CDR2 FYNNEI come from the germline V gene. The CDR3 consists of 11 residues. The CDR3 spells CASSQNQPQHF. CDR3 DNA sequence: TGTGCCAGCAGCCAGAATCAGCCCCAGCATTTT.

The chain recombines TRBV18 with TRBJ1-1; D gene unclear. CDR1 and CDR2 (germline): KGHSH, LQKENI. This CDR3 is 15 amino acids long. The V end was cut by 0 bases, the J end by 3 bases, with 11 bases between. The CDR3 sequence: CASSPPAGSYTEAFF. The CDR3 region has the DNA TGTGCCAGCTCACCACCGGCAGGTTCGTACACTGAAGCTTTCTTT.

The J gene is TRBJ2-7, the V gene TRBV6-4, with TRBD2 as a possible D gene (5 bases). Germline assignment: CDR1 MRHNA and CDR2 SNTAGT. This CDR3 region has 13 residues. V shed 4 bases and J shed 3 bases, with 10 bases lying between them. The CDR3 spells CASSVGVGYEQYF. The DNA of the CDR3 is TGTGCCAGCAGTGTCGGGGTCGGCTACGAGCAGTACTTC.

The J gene is TRBJ2-3, the V gene TRBV27; TRBD2 aligns across 12 bases. Germline values: CDR1 MNHEY, CDR2 SMNVEV (reference sequence). The CDR3 totals 15 residues. Trimming at V came to 3 bases and at J to 7 bases, leaving 5 bases not matched to a gene. The CDR3 nucleotides are TGTGCCAGCAGTTTTCGACTAGCGGGAGAGAATACGCAGTATTTT. Its protein product is CASSFRLAGENTQYF.

This rearrangement joins TRBV5-1 to TRBJ2-2, with 13 bases aligning to TRBD2. Germline V lookup: CDR1 SGHRS, CDR2 YFSETQ. The CDR3 spans 19 residues. The ends lost 4 bases at V and 5 bases at J; junction bases unmatched: 14. CDR3 sequence reads: CASSPLGLAGPLGTGELFF. DNA for the CDR3: TGCGCCAGCAGCCCTTTGGGACTAGCGGGACCCCTGGGAACCGGGGAGCTGTTTTTT.